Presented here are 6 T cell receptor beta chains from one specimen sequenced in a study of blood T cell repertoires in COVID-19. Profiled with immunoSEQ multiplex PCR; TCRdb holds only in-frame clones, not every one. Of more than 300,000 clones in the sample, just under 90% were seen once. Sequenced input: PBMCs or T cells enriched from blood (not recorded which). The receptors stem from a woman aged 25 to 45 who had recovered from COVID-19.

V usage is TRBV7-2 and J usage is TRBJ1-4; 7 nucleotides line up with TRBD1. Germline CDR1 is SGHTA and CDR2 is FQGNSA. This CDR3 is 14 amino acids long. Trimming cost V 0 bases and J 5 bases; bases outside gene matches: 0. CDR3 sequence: CASSLAGQNEKLFF. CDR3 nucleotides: TGTGCCAGCAGCTTAGCGGGACAGAATGAAAAACTGTTTTTT. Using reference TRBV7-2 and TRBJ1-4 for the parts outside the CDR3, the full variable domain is GAGVSQSPSNKVTEKGKDVELRCDPISGHTALYWYRQSLGQGLEFLIYFQGNSAPDKSGLPSDRFSAERTGGSVSTLTIQRTQQEDSAVYLCASSLAGQNEKLFFGSGTQLSVL.

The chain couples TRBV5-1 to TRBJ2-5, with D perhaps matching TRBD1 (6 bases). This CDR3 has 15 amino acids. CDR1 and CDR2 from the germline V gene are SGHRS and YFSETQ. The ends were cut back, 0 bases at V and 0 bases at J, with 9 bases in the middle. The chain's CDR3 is CASSLGDTHQETQYF. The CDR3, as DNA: TGCGCCAGCAGCTTGGGGGACACACACCAAGAGACCCAGTACTTC.

DNA of the CDR3: TGTGCCAGCAGCCAAGTCTCGACTAGCGGAGGTTACGAGCAGTACTTC. Protein: CASSQVSTSGGYEQYF. V and J are TRBV4-2 and TRBJ2-7; the match to TRBD2 covers 9 bases. The CDR3 sequence is 16 residues long. Germline V gives CDR1 LGHNA, CDR2 YNFKEQ. V shed 1 base and J 4 bases; nucleotides not matched to a gene: 8.

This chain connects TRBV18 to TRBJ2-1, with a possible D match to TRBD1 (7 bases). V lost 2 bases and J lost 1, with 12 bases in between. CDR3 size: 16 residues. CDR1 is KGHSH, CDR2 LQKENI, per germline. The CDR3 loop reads CASSPAQGGSYNEQFF. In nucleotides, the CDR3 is TGTGCCAGCTCACCAGCGCAGGGGGGATCCTACAATGAGCAGTTCTTC.

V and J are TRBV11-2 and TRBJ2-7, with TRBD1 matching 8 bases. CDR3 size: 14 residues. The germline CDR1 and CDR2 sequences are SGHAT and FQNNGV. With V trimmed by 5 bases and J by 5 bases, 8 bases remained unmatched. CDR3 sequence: CASSTDRGYDEQYF. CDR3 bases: TGTGCCAGCAGCACCGACAGGGGATACGACGAGCAGTACTTC. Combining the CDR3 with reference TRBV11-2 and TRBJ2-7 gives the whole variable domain EAGVAQSPRYKIIEKRQSVAFWCNPISGHATLYWYQQILGQGPKLLIQFQNNGVVDDSQLPKDRFSAERLKGVDSTLKIQPAKLEDSAVYLCASSTDRGYDEQYFGPGTRLTVT.

The CDR3 DNA sequence: TGTGCCAGCAGCACAGGGTGGCTGGGTCCCCAGCATTTT. Its protein is CASSTGWLGPQHF. The chain uses TRBV7-9 and TRBJ1-5; TRBD1 is a possible D gene (6 bases). Trimming pared 5 bases from V and 10 bases from J, leaving 15 bases between. CDR1 SEHNR and CDR2 FQNEAQ come from the germline V gene (reference sequence). The CDR3 has 13 amino acids.